This T cell receptor (beta chain) was identified in a study of shared clonotypes between healthy human individuals. Study in general: Per-donor plates numbered three CD4 naive, three CD4 memory, two CD8 naive and one CD8 memory.

General study results and limits: Clonotypes which were not shared had lower generation probabilities than clonotypes that all four donors shared. Naive subsets usually exceeded memory subsets in estimated richness.

Germline lookup yields CDR1 MDHEN and CDR2 SYDVKM. This CDR3 has 13 amino acids. Trimming removed 3 bases from V and 4 bases from J, with 7 bases in between. Concerning this clone itself: The antigen is unknown.

Profiling relied on immunoSEQ multiplex PCR, and the TCRdb table lists in-frame clones only, not all of them. Of over a million clones listed, approximately 96% are singletons. The V call is TRBV28, the J call TRBJ1-5; D gene uncertain. Sequencing was done on a sample of naive CD4+ T cells sorted from blood. The subset: CD45RA+ positively selected. The sequence was obtained from a man aged 25 to 40 in good health. The CDR3 bases are TGTGCCAGCAGTTTTCACGGGAATCAGCCCCAGCATTTT. Protein sequence: CASSFHGNQPQHF.